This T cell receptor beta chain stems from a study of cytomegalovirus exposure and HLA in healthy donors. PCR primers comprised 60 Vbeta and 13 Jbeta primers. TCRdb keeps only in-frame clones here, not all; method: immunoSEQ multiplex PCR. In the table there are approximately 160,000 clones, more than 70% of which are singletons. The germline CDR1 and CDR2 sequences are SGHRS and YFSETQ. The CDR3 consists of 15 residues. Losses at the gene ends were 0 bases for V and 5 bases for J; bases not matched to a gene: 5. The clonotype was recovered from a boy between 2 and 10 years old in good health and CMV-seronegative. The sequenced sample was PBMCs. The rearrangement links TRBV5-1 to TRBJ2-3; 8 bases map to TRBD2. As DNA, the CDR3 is TGCGCCAGCAGCTTGGACGGGAGGGCAGGAGATACGCAGTATTTT. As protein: CASSLDGRAGDTQYF.